This TCR beta chain was retrieved from a study of beta chain features in type 1 diabetes. V was pared by 6 bases and J by 4 bases, with 8 bases of the junction left unmatched. The CDR3 sequence is 15 residues long. CDR1 is MNHEY, CDR2 SMNVEV, per germline (reference sequence). The whole isolated RNA underwent reverse transcription, so sequencing captured expressed TCRB transcripts. Sequencing used immunoSEQ multiplex PCR; TCRdb keeps in-frame clones, though not all of them. The sample contains some 250,000 clones, roughly 30% of which appear only once. The sample taken for sequencing was central memory CD4+ T cells from blood. The receptor was derived from a man younger than 45 in good health. The V gene is TRBV27, the J gene TRBJ1-5, with 8 positions matching TRBD1. For the CDR3, the DNA is TGTGCCAGCAGATCCGACAGGGGAACAAATCAGCCCCAGCATTTT. Translated, it gives CASRSDRGTNQPQHF.